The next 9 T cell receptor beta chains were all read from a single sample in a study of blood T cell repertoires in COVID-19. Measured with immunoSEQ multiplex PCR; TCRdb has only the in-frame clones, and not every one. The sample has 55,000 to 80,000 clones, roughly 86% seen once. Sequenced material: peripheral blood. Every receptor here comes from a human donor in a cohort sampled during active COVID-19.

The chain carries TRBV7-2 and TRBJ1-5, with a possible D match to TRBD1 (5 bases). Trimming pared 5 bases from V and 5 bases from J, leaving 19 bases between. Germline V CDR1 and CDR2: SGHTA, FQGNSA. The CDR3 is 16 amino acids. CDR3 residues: CASSPYGGGGDQPQHF. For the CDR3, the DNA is TGTGCCAGCAGCCCATACGGAGGCGGGGGAGATCAGCCCCAGCATTTT.

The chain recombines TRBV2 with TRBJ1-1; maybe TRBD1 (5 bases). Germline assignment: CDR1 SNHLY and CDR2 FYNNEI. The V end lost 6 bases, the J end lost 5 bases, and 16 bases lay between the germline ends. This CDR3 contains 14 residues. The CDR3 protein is CASRQEAGITEAFF. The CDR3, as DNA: TGTGCCAGCAGACAGGAAGCGGGAATAACTGAAGCTTTCTTT. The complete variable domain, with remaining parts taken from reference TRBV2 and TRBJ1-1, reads EPEVTQTPSHQVTQMGQEVILRCVPISNHLYFYWYRQILGQKVEFLVSFYNNEISEKSEIFDDQFSVERPDGSNFTLKIRSTKLEDSAMYFCASRQEAGITEAFFGQGTRLTVV.

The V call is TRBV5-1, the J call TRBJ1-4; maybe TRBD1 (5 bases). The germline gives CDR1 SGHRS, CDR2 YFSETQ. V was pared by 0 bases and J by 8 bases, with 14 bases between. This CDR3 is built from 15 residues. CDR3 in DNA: TGCGCCAGCAGCTTGGGACTTGGAGGGGAAGAAAAACTGTTTTTT. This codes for CASSLGLGGEEKLFF.

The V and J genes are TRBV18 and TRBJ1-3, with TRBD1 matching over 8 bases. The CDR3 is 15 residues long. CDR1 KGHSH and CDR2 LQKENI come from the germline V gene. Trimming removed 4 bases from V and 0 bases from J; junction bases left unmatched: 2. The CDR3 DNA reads TGTGCCAGCTCACAGGGACAGGACTCTGGAAACACCATATATTTT. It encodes CASSQGQDSGNTIYF.

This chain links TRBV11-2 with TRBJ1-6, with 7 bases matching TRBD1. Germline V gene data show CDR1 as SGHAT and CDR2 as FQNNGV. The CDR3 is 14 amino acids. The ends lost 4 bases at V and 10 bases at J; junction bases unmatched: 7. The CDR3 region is CASSWTGSGSPLHF. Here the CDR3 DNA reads TGTGCCAGCAGCTGGACAGGCTCGGGGTCACCCCTCCACTTT.

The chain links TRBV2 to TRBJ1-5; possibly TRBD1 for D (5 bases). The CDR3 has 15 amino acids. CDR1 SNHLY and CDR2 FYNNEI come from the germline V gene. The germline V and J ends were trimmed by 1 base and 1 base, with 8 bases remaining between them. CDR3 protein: CASSEGQGSNQPQHF. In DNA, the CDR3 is TGTGCCAGCAGTGAAGGCCAGGGAAGCAATCAGCCCCAGCATTTT.

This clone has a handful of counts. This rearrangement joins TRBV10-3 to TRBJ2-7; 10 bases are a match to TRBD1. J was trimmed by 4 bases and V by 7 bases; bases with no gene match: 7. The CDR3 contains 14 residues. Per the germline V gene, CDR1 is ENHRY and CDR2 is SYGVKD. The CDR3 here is CAITPGTGDYEQYF. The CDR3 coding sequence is TGTGCCATCACCCCCGGGACAGGGGATTACGAGCAGTACTTC.

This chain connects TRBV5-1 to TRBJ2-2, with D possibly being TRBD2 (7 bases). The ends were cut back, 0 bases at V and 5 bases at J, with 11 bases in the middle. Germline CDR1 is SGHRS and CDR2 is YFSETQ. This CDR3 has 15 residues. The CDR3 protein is CASSLAGGETGELFF. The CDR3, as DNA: TGCGCCAGCAGCTTGGCGGGGGGCGAGACCGGGGAGCTGTTTTTT.

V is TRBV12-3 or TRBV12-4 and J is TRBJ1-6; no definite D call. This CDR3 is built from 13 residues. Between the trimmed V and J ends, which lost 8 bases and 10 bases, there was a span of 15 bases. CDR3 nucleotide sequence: TGTGCCAGCTTTGCCGGGGAGTACTCACCCCTCCACTTT. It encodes CASFAGEYSPLHF.